Below are 10 T cell receptor beta chains sequenced from a single sample in a study of shared clonotypes between healthy human individuals. Data came from immunoSEQ multiplex PCR; TCRdb stores just in-frame clones and leaves some out. The sample gives around 1,100,000 clones, around three quarters of which show up once; roughly 0.82% is in the top ten. Sequenced: memory CD4+ T cells from PBMCs. The subset was: CD45RA-negative fraction. These receptors were collected from a man aged 18-30 years in good health. Some clones in this sample may be carry-over from other donors' samples.

V and J are TRBV5-5 and TRBJ2-3; a weak D match, TRBD1 (6 bases). This CDR3 is 16 amino acids long. The ends were cut back, 0 bases at V and 4 bases at J, with 15 bases in the middle. Germline loops: CDR1 SGHKS, CDR2 YYEKEE (reference sequence). The CDR3 sequence is CASSLDLRGHADTQYF. CDR3 nucleotide sequence: TGTGCCAGCAGCTTGGATCTAAGGGGACATGCAGATACGCAGTATTTT.

The chain carries TRBV11-2 and TRBJ2-3; TRBD1 might be the D (6 bases). This CDR3 has 16 residues. CDR1 and CDR2 from the germline V gene are SGHAT and FQNNGV. V dropped 1 base and J dropped 5 bases, with 16 bases sitting between them. The CDR3 DNA sequence: TGTGCCAGCAGCTTAGCCGCCAAGGGGGTGGGAGATACGCAGTATTTT. It encodes CASSLAAKGVGDTQYF.

The chain uses TRBV10-3 and TRBJ2-5, with D perhaps matching TRBD2 (6 bases). This CDR3 has 13 residues. Trimming stripped 4 bases from V and 2 bases from J, with 8 bases between. Germline V CDR1 and CDR2: ENHRY, SYGVKD. The CDR3 spells CAISAGVQETQYF. In nucleotides, the CDR3 is TGTGCCATCAGTGCGGGGGTACAAGAGACCCAGTACTTC.

The chain combines TRBV4-1 with TRBJ2-2, with D unresolved. This CDR3 spans 13 amino acids. Germline V gives CDR1 MGHRA, CDR2 YSYEKL. Trimming stripped 3 bases from V and 3 bases from J, with 5 bases between. CDR3 protein: CASSHIDTGELFF. The CDR3 DNA sequence: TGCGCCAGCAGCCACATAGACACCGGGGAGCTGTTTTTT.

This clone was recorded at least ten times. The chain joins TRBV29-1 to TRBJ1-1; a possible D gene is TRBD1 (5 bases). Germline V gives CDR1 SQVTM, CDR2 ANQGSEA. The ends were cut back, 4 bases at V and 7 bases at J, with 13 bases in the middle. The length of the CDR3 is 12 residues. This chain's CDR3 is CSVVGTTSEAFF. The DNA for the CDR3 is TGCAGCGTTGTAGGGACGACCAGTGAAGCTTTCTTT. Drawing the rest from reference TRBV29-1 and TRBJ1-1, the complete variable domain is SAVISQKPSRDICQRGTSLTIQCQVDSQVTMMFWYRQQPGQSLTLIATANQGSEATYESGFVIDKFPISRPNLTFSTLTVSNMSPEDSSIYLCSVVGTTSEAFFGQGTRLTVV.

This clone was recorded only once. Other DNA sequences from this sample encode an identical CDR3 as well. The chain recombines TRBV2 with TRBJ1-2; tentative D call: TRBD1 (6 bases). From germline, CDR1 is SNHLY and CDR2 FYNNEI. Trimming pared 4 bases from V and 2 bases from J, leaving 11 bases between. This CDR3 contains 14 residues. This CDR3 reads CASSVGQGNYGYTF. In nucleotides, the CDR3 is TGTGCCAGCAGTGTAGGCCAGGGGAACTATGGCTACACCTTC.

The rearrangement uses TRBV23-1 and TRBJ1-5; no reliable D call. TRBV23-1 is annotated as an ORF whose role is uncertain. This CDR3 has 12 residues. Trimming stripped 4 bases from V and 1 base from J, with 2 bases between. CDR3 region: CASSRSNQPQHF. In DNA form, the CDR3 reads TGCGCCAGCAGTCGAAGCAATCAGCCCCAGCATTTT.

The V call is TRBV25-1, the J call TRBJ2-7; D not certain. CDR1 is MGHDK, CDR2 SYGVNS, per germline. CDR3 length: 11 residues. The germline V and J ends were trimmed by 8 bases and 3 bases, with 8 bases remaining between them. The CDR3 region is CASQDFYEQYF. The CDR3 region has the DNA TGTGCCAGCCAAGACTTCTACGAGCAGTACTTC.

Comment on this clone: Only one base separates this from a far larger clonotype, so it likely reflects a read error. The V and J genes are TRBV5-5 and TRBJ1-1; D not certain. The germline V and J ends were trimmed by 0 bases and 1 base, with 1 base remaining between them. Germline V lookup: CDR1 SGHKS, CDR2 YYEKEE (reference sequence). The CDR3 covers 12 residues. The CDR3 here is CASSLANTEAFF. CDR3 coding DNA: TGTGCCAGCAGCTTGGCGAACACTGAAGCTTTCTTT.

The chain recombines TRBV27 with TRBJ1-5, with TRBD1 matching 7 bases. CDR3 length: 16 amino acids. With V trimmed by 5 bases and J by 0 bases, 7 bases remained unmatched. Germline V CDR1 and CDR2: MNHEY, SMNVEV (reference sequence). The DNA of the CDR3 is TGTGCCAGCAGTCCCCTAGGACAGGTTAGCAATCAGCCCCAGCATTTT. This sequence encodes CASSPLGQVSNQPQHF.